This T cell receptor beta chain appears in the sequencing data of a study of cytomegalovirus exposure and HLA in healthy donors. Turning to the study itself: The approximately 110 validation repertoires used the same platform as the roughly 620 first-cohort repertoires, a later analysis reported.

Clones were read by immunoSEQ multiplex PCR, and TCRdb kept only the in-frame ones, dropping some. The repertoire holds roughly 300,000 clones, around 87% seen once, with about 1% in the top ten. General study findings and limits: Subsequent analysis revealed that first-cohort TCR clusters tended to co-occur in the roughly 120 validation repertoires. The majority of TCR sequences were rare, yet some public TCRs appeared in many donors.

CDR1 and CDR2 from the germline V gene are SGHNT and YENEEA. V was clipped by 4 bases and J by 9 bases; unmatched bases: 8. The CDR3 runs 15 residues. This clone was seen only once. What it binds is unknown. The TCR comes from a woman in her 30s in good health and CMV-seropositive. The chain carries TRBV11-3 and TRBJ2-1; 11 bases agree with TRBD2. Sequencing was done on a sample of PBMCs. CDR3 bases: TGTGCCAGCAGCTCCCGGACTAGCGGGCCCGGTGAGCAGTTCTTC. As protein: CASSSRTSGPGEQFF.